This TCR beta chain was observed in a study of regulatory T cells in long-lasting Graves disease. Per germline, CDR1 LNHNV and CDR2 YYDKDF (reference sequence). CDR3 length equals 16 residues. J lost 5 bases, V lost 0 bases, and 8 bases had no gene match. Arm-PCR of CDR3 regions and iRepertoire HTBI primers were used to build TCR beta libraries. MiXCR, run by TCRdb on the multiplex PCR reads, gives a single entry per CDR3 protein. Of about 420,000 distinct CDR3 sequences in the sample, about 25% were seen once. The time point: persistent/refractory GD, antithyroid drugs over 5 years with positive TRAb. The TCR library was made from RNA that had been extracted from PBMCs in TRIzol. Tubes containing EDTA received around 9.5 milliliters of drawn peripheral blood. This clonotype has a count of ten or more.

This sequence was found in a female donor with Graves disease. This chain uses TRBV15 with TRBJ2-7; TRBD2 agrees at 9 bases. This specimen consisted of peripheral blood mononuclear cells (PBMCs), obtained when the disease was refractory, from a patient treated with antithyroid drugs. The CDR3 DNA reads TGTGCCACCAGCAGAGATCGAGCGGGAGGAGTCGACGAGCAGTACTTC. Its translation is CATSRDRAGGVDEQYF.